Listed below are T cell receptor beta chains from one sample, sequenced in a study of blood T cell repertoires in COVID-19. The data were produced by immunoSEQ multiplex PCR, yet TCRdb's version contains in-frame clones alone and is incomplete. The data hold 160,000 or so clones, with around nine tenths observed a single time. Sequencing used peripheral blood. Every receptor here comes from a man aged 60-69 years with active or convalescent COVID-19. Each CDR3 is given with its conserved first and last residue. Each record gives: V gene, J gene, clone size, D gene, CDR3 DNA, CDR3 protein. D genes are given only for firm matches. Clone size is stated in some rows and not others, as once, few, many or a class when expanded.

v_call: TRBV27
j_call: TRBJ2-5
clone_size: few
d_call: .
cdr3_nt: TGTGCCAGCAGTGTATCACAGGGTGAGGTAGAGACCCAGTACTTC
cdr3_aa: CASSVSQGEVETQYF

v_call: TRBV3-1/TRBV3-2
j_call: TRBJ1-5
clone_size: .
d_call: .
cdr3_nt: TGTGCCAGCAGACAGGGTAACGAGCAGCCCCAGCATTTT
cdr3_aa: CASRQGNEQPQHF

v_call: TRBV4-2
j_call: TRBJ1-4
clone_size: .
d_call: .
cdr3_nt: TGTGCCAGCAGCCCACAGGGCCAGTCAAATGAAAAACTGTTTTTT
cdr3_aa: CASSPQGQSNEKLFF

v_call: TRBV10-1
j_call: TRBJ2-1
clone_size: .
d_call: TRBD2
cdr3_nt: TGCGCCAGCAGCGACAGAGGACTAGCGGAGTTATACAATGAGCAGTTCTTC
cdr3_aa: CASSDRGLAELYNEQFF

v_call: TRBV29-1
j_call: TRBJ1-5
clone_size: .
d_call: TRBD1
cdr3_nt: TGCAGCGTAGCAGGGGGCGGAGAGCCCCAGCATTTT
cdr3_aa: CSVAGGGEPQHF

v_call: TRBV29-1
j_call: TRBJ1-2
clone_size: .
d_call: TRBD1
cdr3_nt: TGCAGCGTTGAGACGGACAGGGGCTATGGCTACACCTTC
cdr3_aa: CSVETDRGYGYTF

v_call: TRBV27
j_call: TRBJ2-1
clone_size: .
d_call: .
cdr3_nt: TGTGCCAGCAGTTTAAACAGGCAAGTAGAGCAGTTCTTC
cdr3_aa: CASSLNRQVEQFF

v_call: TRBV10-3
j_call: TRBJ1-2
clone_size: .
d_call: TRBD1
cdr3_nt: TGTGCCACCAATCAAGGACAGGGTGATGATGGCTACACCTTC
cdr3_aa: CATNQGQGDDGYTF

v_call: TRBV9
j_call: TRBJ1-2
clone_size: .
d_call: TRBD1
cdr3_nt: TGTGCCAGCAGCGTGGGGACAGAATATGGCTACACCTTC
cdr3_aa: CASSVGTEYGYTF

v_call: TRBV5-1
j_call: TRBJ1-6
clone_size: .
d_call: .
cdr3_nt: TGCGCCAGCAGCCTCCAGGGTGGGAACTCACCCCTCCACTTT
cdr3_aa: CASSLQGGNSPLHF

v_call: TRBV18
j_call: TRBJ2-3
clone_size: .
d_call: .
cdr3_nt: TGTGCCAGCTCCCCGGGCGGGGGCGTGTTTGATACGCAGTATTTT
cdr3_aa: CASSPGGGVFDTQYF

v_call: TRBV7-9
j_call: TRBJ2-7
clone_size: few
d_call: .
cdr3_nt: TGTGCCAGCAGCGCGGGACAGTTCTACGAGCAGTACTTC
cdr3_aa: CASSAGQFYEQYF

v_call: TRBV5-1
j_call: TRBJ2-2
clone_size: .
d_call: .
cdr3_nt: TGCGCCAGCGGGAGCGGGAACACCGGGGAGCTGTTTTTT
cdr3_aa: CASGSGNTGELFF

v_call: TRBV11-2
j_call: TRBJ2-1
clone_size: .
d_call: TRBD2
cdr3_nt: TGTGCCAGCAGCTTAGGGGGGACTAGCGGATCCTACAATGAGCAGTTCTTC
cdr3_aa: CASSLGGTSGSYNEQFF

v_call: TRBV19
j_call: TRBJ1-1
clone_size: .
d_call: .
cdr3_nt: TGTGCCAGTAGTATATCGGCGACTCAGAACACTGAAGCTTTCTTT
cdr3_aa: CASSISATQNTEAFF

v_call: TRBV29-1
j_call: TRBJ1-1
clone_size: .
d_call: TRBD1
cdr3_nt: TGCAGCGTTGCCCCGGACAGGGGGACCTTTTTT
cdr3_aa: CSVAPDRGTFF

v_call: TRBV10-2
j_call: TRBJ1-2
clone_size: .
d_call: .
cdr3_nt: TGCGCCAGCCGGAGGGTAGAGGGGTTGGATGGCTACACCTTC
cdr3_aa: CASRRVEGLDGYTF

v_call: TRBV6-4
j_call: TRBJ1-2
clone_size: .
d_call: .
cdr3_nt: TGTGCCAGCAGTGATAATTCGGGAGGTTTCGTGGGCTACACCTTC
cdr3_aa: CASSDNSGGFVGYTF

v_call: TRBV19
j_call: TRBJ2-7
clone_size: .
d_call: .
cdr3_nt: TGTGCCAGTAGTATAGGAGGACAGAGAATTTACGAGCAGTACTTC
cdr3_aa: CASSIGGQRIYEQYF

v_call: TRBV3-1/TRBV3-2
j_call: TRBJ2-3
clone_size: .
d_call: TRBD2
cdr3_nt: TGTGCCAGCAGCCCCCCCCGCGGGGGAATCACAGATACGCAGTATTTT
cdr3_aa: CASSPPRGGITDTQYF

v_call: TRBV11-2
j_call: TRBJ2-7
clone_size: .
d_call: TRBD2
cdr3_nt: TGTGCCAGCAGGAGAGTAAGCGGGGGCACTCCACACACTACTCCCGAGCAGTACTTC
cdr3_aa: CASRRVSGGTPHTTPEQYF

v_call: TRBV11-3
j_call: TRBJ2-7
clone_size: once
d_call: .
cdr3_nt: TGTGCCAGCAGCTTACGGGGACTGGACGAGCAGTACTTC
cdr3_aa: CASSLRGLDEQYF

v_call: TRBV2
j_call: TRBJ1-2
clone_size: .
d_call: TRBD1
cdr3_nt: TGTGCCAGCAGTTCGACAGGGAACTATGGCTACACCTTC
cdr3_aa: CASSSTGNYGYTF

v_call: TRBV2
j_call: TRBJ2-7
clone_size: .
d_call: .
cdr3_nt: TGTGCCAGCAGGGGCGCGTCGTACTCCTACGAGCAGTACTTC
cdr3_aa: CASRGASYSYEQYF

v_call: TRBV3-1/TRBV3-2
j_call: TRBJ1-2
clone_size: .
d_call: .
cdr3_nt: TGTGCCAGCAGCCAGGAAGCGTTGGCTGACGGTGGCTACACCTTC
cdr3_aa: CASSQEALADGGYTF

v_call: TRBV6-5
j_call: TRBJ2-4
clone_size: .
d_call: TRBD1
cdr3_nt: TGTGCCAGCAGCTCGGACAGGGGTCGGAACATTCAGTACTTC
cdr3_aa: CASSSDRGRNIQYF

v_call: TRBV2
j_call: TRBJ2-7
clone_size: .
d_call: .
cdr3_nt: TGTGCCAGCAGACCTAGCGTCCTCACCTACGAGCAGTACTTC
cdr3_aa: CASRPSVLTYEQYF

v_call: TRBV28
j_call: TRBJ2-7
clone_size: .
d_call: TRBD2
cdr3_nt: TGTGCCAGCACCCGGGGGGGGGCGTCATCCTACGAGCAGTACTTC
cdr3_aa: CASTRGGASSYEQYF

v_call: TRBV6-1
j_call: TRBJ2-7
clone_size: .
d_call: .
cdr3_nt: TGTGCCAGCAGTGAAATGGGGCGCGACGAGCAGTACTTC
cdr3_aa: CASSEMGRDEQYF

v_call: TRBV4-1
j_call: TRBJ2-3
clone_size: .
d_call: .
cdr3_nt: TGCGCCAGCAGCCAAGGCGGCAGCACAGATACGCAGTATTTT
cdr3_aa: CASSQGGSTDTQYF

v_call: TRBV19
j_call: TRBJ1-6
clone_size: once
d_call: TRBD1
cdr3_nt: TGTGCCAGTAGGAAGACAGGGGCCCTCTATAATTCACCCCTCCACTTT
cdr3_aa: CASRKTGALYNSPLHF

v_call: TRBV5-1
j_call: TRBJ1-2
clone_size: .
d_call: TRBD1
cdr3_nt: TGCGCCAGCAGCTTGGCCGTGGGACAGGGCAGCGGCTACACCTTC
cdr3_aa: CASSLAVGQGSGYTF

v_call: TRBV7-7
j_call: TRBJ1-3
clone_size: .
d_call: .
cdr3_nt: TGTGCCAGCAGCCTAGGACCGGGGGGTGGAAACACCATATATTTT
cdr3_aa: CASSLGPGGGNTIYF

v_call: TRBV5-1
j_call: TRBJ1-6
clone_size: .
d_call: TRBD1
cdr3_nt: TGCGCCAGCAGCCGGACAGGGGGGTCAAGCTCCTATAATTCACCCCTCCACTTT
cdr3_aa: CASSRTGGSSSYNSPLHF

v_call: TRBV10-3
j_call: TRBJ1-3
clone_size: .
d_call: .
cdr3_nt: TGTGCCATCAGTGGAAGGGGCAGGGACTCTGGAAACACCATATATTTT
cdr3_aa: CAISGRGRDSGNTIYF

v_call: TRBV7-9
j_call: TRBJ1-6
clone_size: .
d_call: .
cdr3_nt: TGTGCCAGCAGGTTGGACTTACCCTCCTATAATTCACCCCTCCACTTT
cdr3_aa: CASRLDLPSYNSPLHF

v_call: TRBV10-3
j_call: TRBJ2-7
clone_size: .
d_call: .
cdr3_nt: TGTGCCATCAGTGGAGCGGCGAGCTCCTACGAGCAGTACTTC
cdr3_aa: CAISGAASSYEQYF

v_call: TRBV14
j_call: TRBJ1-1
clone_size: .
d_call: TRBD1
cdr3_nt: TGTGCCAGCAGCCGAGGACAGGACACTGAAGCTTTCTTT
cdr3_aa: CASSRGQDTEAFF

v_call: TRBV5-6
j_call: TRBJ1-3
clone_size: .
d_call: .
cdr3_nt: TGTGCCAGCAGCTTCCCAGATGGGGGGATCCCTGGAAACACCATATATTTT
cdr3_aa: CASSFPDGGIPGNTIYF

v_call: TRBV2
j_call: TRBJ2-2
clone_size: .
d_call: .
cdr3_nt: TGTGCCACCCGAGCGGGCAGCACCGGGGAGCTGTTTTTT
cdr3_aa: CATRAGSTGELFF

v_call: TRBV11-3
j_call: TRBJ2-1
clone_size: once
d_call: TRBD2
cdr3_nt: TGTGCCAGCAGCTTAGAGACTACGGGACTAGCGACCTTTCATGAGCAGTTCTTC
cdr3_aa: CASSLETTGLATFHEQFF

v_call: TRBV7-8
j_call: TRBJ1-1
clone_size: .
d_call: .
cdr3_nt: TGTGCCAGCAGCTTAGGGTCGGGGAACACTGAAGCTTTCTTT
cdr3_aa: CASSLGSGNTEAFF

v_call: TRBV11-3
j_call: TRBJ1-1
clone_size: few
d_call: .
cdr3_nt: TGTGCCAGCAGCCGGGAGGGTGAGGGCACTGAAGCTTTCTTT
cdr3_aa: CASSREGEGTEAFF

v_call: TRBV4-1
j_call: TRBJ2-3
clone_size: once
d_call: TRBD2
cdr3_nt: TGCGCCAGCAGGAGAAATGGACTAGCGGTCTCTAGCACAGATACGCAGTATTTT
cdr3_aa: CASRRNGLAVSSTDTQYF

v_call: TRBV21-1
j_call: TRBJ2-7
clone_size: .
d_call: .
cdr3_nt: TGTGCCAGCAGCAAAAAATTGGGGCCTAGCGGGAGGGCCTACGAGCAGTACTTC
cdr3_aa: CASSKKLGPSGRAYEQYF

v_call: TRBV18
j_call: TRBJ1-3
clone_size: .
d_call: .
cdr3_nt: TGTGCCAGCTCCGCTACCCCTGCTGGAAACACCATATATTTT
cdr3_aa: CASSATPAGNTIYF

v_call: TRBV11-3
j_call: TRBJ1-6
clone_size: once
d_call: TRBD1
cdr3_nt: TGTGCCAGCAGCTGGGACAGGGACTCACCCCTCCACTTT
cdr3_aa: CASSWDRDSPLHF

v_call: TRBV11-3
j_call: TRBJ2-7
clone_size: .
d_call: TRBD1
cdr3_nt: TGTGCCAGCAGCCCTCGCGGGACAGGAGTCTACGAGCAGTACTTC
cdr3_aa: CASSPRGTGVYEQYF

v_call: TRBV19
j_call: TRBJ2-3
clone_size: .
d_call: TRBD1
cdr3_nt: TGTGCCAGTAGTCCCACAGGGGGCTTATTGTATTTT
cdr3_aa: CASSPTGGLLYF